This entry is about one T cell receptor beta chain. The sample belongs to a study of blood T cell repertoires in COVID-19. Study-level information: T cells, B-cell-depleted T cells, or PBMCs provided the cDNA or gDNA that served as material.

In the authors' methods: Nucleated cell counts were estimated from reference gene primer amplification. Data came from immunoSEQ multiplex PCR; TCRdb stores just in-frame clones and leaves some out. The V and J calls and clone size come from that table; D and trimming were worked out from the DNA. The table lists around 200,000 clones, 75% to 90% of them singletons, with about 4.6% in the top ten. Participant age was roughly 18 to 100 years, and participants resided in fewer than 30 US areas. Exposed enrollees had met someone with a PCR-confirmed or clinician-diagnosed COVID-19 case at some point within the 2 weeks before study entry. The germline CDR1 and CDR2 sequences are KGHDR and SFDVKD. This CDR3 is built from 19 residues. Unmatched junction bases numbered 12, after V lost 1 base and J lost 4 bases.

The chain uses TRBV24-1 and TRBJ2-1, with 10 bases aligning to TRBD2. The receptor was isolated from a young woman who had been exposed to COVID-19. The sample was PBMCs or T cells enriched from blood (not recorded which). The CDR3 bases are TGTGCCACCAGTGATTTTCACCCCCGGACTAGCGGTGTTTACAATGAGCAGTTCTTC. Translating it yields CATSDFHPRTSGVYNEQFF.